These 20 T cell receptor beta chains share one sample of origin, sequenced in a study of beta chain features in type 1 diabetes. Whole-study findings and limits: Shorter TCRB CDR3s, moderately but significantly so, marked every one of the four CD4+ subsets in Type 1 diabetes patients.

Their specific antigens are unknown. All of the isolated RNA was reverse transcribed, so expressed TCRB transcripts were sequenced. The assay was immunoSEQ multiplex PCR, and TCRdb's table has in-frame clones only and misses some. The table includes over 650,000 clones, over 12% detected once. The sequencing sample was made of naive CD4+ T cells from blood. Receptors were obtained from a man aged 18 to 35 with type 1 diabetes.

This clone was seen a few times. V and J are TRBV29-1 and TRBJ2-2, with unresolved D. The CDR3 runs to 13 residues. Germline V gene sequence: CDR1 SQVTM, CDR2 ANQGSEA. Trimming cost V 5 bases and J 5 bases, with 12 bases left between them. CDR3 residues: CSVLRHQTGELFF. The CDR3 region has the DNA TGCAGCGTTCTTCGGCATCAAACCGGGGAGCTGTTTTTT.

This clone came up a few times. J is TRBJ1-5 and V is TRBV6-4; 10 bases fit TRBD1. The germline CDR1 and CDR2 sequences are MRHNA and SNTAGT. The CDR3 is made up of 16 amino acids. V lost 4 bases to trimming and J lost 0 bases; unmatched junction nucleotides: 3. This chain's CDR3 is CASSAGTGDSNQPQHF. The CDR3 region has the DNA TGTGCCAGCAGTGCCGGGACAGGGGATAGCAATCAGCCCCAGCATTTT.

This clone was counted between two and nine times. The chain carries TRBV2 and TRBJ2-5; TRBD1 might be the D (5 bases). Per germline, CDR1 SNHLY and CDR2 FYNNEI. V lost 4 bases and J lost 4, with 16 bases in between. This CDR3 has 15 amino acids. CDR3 protein: CASSVNVVRGETQYF. The CDR3 DNA is TGTGCCAGCAGTGTTAATGTAGTAAGGGGAGAGACCCAGTACTTC.

This chain uses TRBV9 with TRBJ2-7; 12 nucleotides agree with TRBD2. Per germline, CDR1 SGDLS and CDR2 YYNGEE. This CDR3 has 16 residues. V shed 3 bases, J shed 4 bases, and the junction held 8 bases outside the gene matches. Here the CDR3 DNA reads TGTGCCAGCAGCGAGAACGGACTAGCGGGATTGTACGAGCAGTACTTC. This sequence encodes CASSENGLAGLYEQYF.

In this sample, this clone turned up a few times. The chain has TRBV7-9 and TRBJ2-1, with 8 bases identical to TRBD1. V shed 5 bases, J shed 8 bases, and the junction held 5 bases outside the gene matches. CDR1 and CDR2 (germline): SEHNR, FQNEAQ (reference sequence). CDR3 size: 13 residues. CDR3 in DNA: TGTGCCAGCAGCCCCGGACAGGGCCATGAGCAGTTCTTC. This gives the protein CASSPGQGHEQFF.

This clone was picked up a small number of times. The genes are TRBV6-5 and TRBJ2-1; possibly TRBD2 for D (6 bases). This CDR3 has 12 amino acids. CDR1 is MNHEY, CDR2 SVGAGI, per germline. Trimming removed 8 bases from V and 15 bases from J, with 20 bases in between. In DNA, the CDR3 is TGTGCCAGCGTTCGCCAAGTCGGGAGCTTGTTCTTC. Amino acid sequence: CASVRQVGSLFF.

V is TRBV2 and J is TRBJ2-1, with D maybe TRBD2 (5 bases). In germline, CDR1 is SNHLY, CDR2 FYNNEI. CDR3 length: 15 residues. Trimming removed 7 bases at V and 0 bases at J, with 13 bases between. The CDR3 DNA follows: TGTGCCAGCACTCCTAGGGCGGGCTCCTACAATGAGCAGTTCTTC. Translating gives CASTPRAGSYNEQFF.

The gene calls are TRBV7-8 and TRBJ1-1; D is undetermined. This CDR3 has 13 residues. V was pared by 1 base and J by 1 base, with 4 bases between. Germline V gene sequence: CDR1 SGHVS, CDR2 FQNEAQ. The DNA for the CDR3 is TGTGCCAGCAGCTTAGAGGGGAACACTGAAGCTTTCTTT. Translation: CASSLEGNTEAFF.

In this sample, this clone turned up a few times. This sequence joins TRBV28 and TRBJ1-2, with no clear D. In germline, CDR1 is MDHEN, CDR2 SYDVKM. This CDR3 has 15 residues. Trimming removed 5 bases at V and 8 bases at J, with 21 bases between. The CDR3 is CASSPTWRIRRGYTF. In DNA, the CDR3 is TGTGCCAGCAGTCCAACCTGGCGGATAAGGCGAGGCTACACCTTC.

The rearrangement joins TRBV28 to TRBJ2-7, with TRBD2 identical over 12 bases. This CDR3 contains 15 residues. The germline V gene encodes CDR1 MDHEN and CDR2 SYDVKM. V lost 1 base, J lost 4 bases, and 2 bases stayed unmatched. CDR3 region: CASSLSLAGGYEQYF. The CDR3 nucleotides are TGTGCCAGCAGTTTATCCCTAGCGGGAGGGTACGAGCAGTACTTC.

The CDR3 region is CASSSDGGSYEQYF. CDR3 nucleotide sequence: TGTGCCAGCAGCTCTGATGGCGGCTCCTACGAGCAGTACTTC. This sequence joins TRBV7-9 and TRBJ2-7; D is undetermined. There are 14 residues in the CDR3. V was shortened by 4 bases and J by 0 bases, with 10 bases between the two germline ends. The V gene's germline CDR1 is SEHNR and CDR2 FQNEAQ (reference sequence).

Regarding this clone: Other DNA sequences in this specimen translate into the identical CDR3. This sequence joins TRBV5-1 and TRBJ2-5; D is uncertain. V shed 0 bases and J shed 8 bases, with 5 bases lying between them. Germline lookup yields CDR1 SGHRS and CDR2 YFSETQ. CDR3 size: 11 residues. CDR3 residues: CASSLEGTQYF. CDR3 DNA: TGCGCCAGCAGCTTGGAAGGAACCCAGTACTTC.

In this sample, this clone turned up a few times. This chain connects TRBV27 to TRBJ2-7, with 10 bases matching TRBD2. Looked up from germline, CDR1 is MNHEY and CDR2 is SMNVEV (reference sequence). J was trimmed by 2 bases and V by 3 bases; bases with no gene match: 4. The CDR3 length is 15 residues. CDR3 nucleotide sequence: TGTGCCAGCAGTTTTCTAGCGGGGGCTGCCTACGAGCAGTACTTC. It is translated as CASSFLAGAAYEQYF.

The V call is TRBV7-2, the J call TRBJ1-1, with D uncertain. Per the germline V gene, CDR1 is SGHTA and CDR2 is FQGNSA. This CDR3 spans 12 amino acids. V was cut by 4 bases and J by 11 bases, with 14 bases left in between. The CDR3 sequence: CASSSIGSGAFF. CDR3 sequence (DNA): TGTGCCAGCAGCTCTATAGGGAGTGGGGCTTTCTTT.

This chain connects TRBV18 to TRBJ2-7; 7 bases align to TRBD1. V gave up 6 bases and J gave up 2 bases; unmatched junction bases: 7. This CDR3 spans 14 amino acids. Per the germline V gene, CDR1 is KGHSH and CDR2 is LQKENI. The CDR3 protein is CASSPDRVTYEQYF. Written as DNA, the CDR3 is TGTGCCAGCTCTCCCGACAGGGTGACCTACGAGCAGTACTTC.

The J gene is TRBJ1-4, the V gene TRBV7-9; D gene uncertain. The CDR3 loop spans 15 amino acids. The ends were cut back, 2 bases at V and 4 bases at J, with 11 bases in the middle. Germline lookup yields CDR1 SEHNR and CDR2 FQNEAQ (reference sequence). This CDR3 reads CASSLLLQDNEKLFF. Written as DNA, the CDR3 is TGTGCCAGCAGCTTATTGTTGCAGGATAATGAAAAACTGTTTTTT. The complete variable domain, with remaining parts taken from reference TRBV7-9 and TRBJ1-4, reads DTGVSQNPRHKITKRGQNVTFRCDPISEHNRLYWYRQTLGQGPEFLTYFQNEAQLEKSRLLSDRFSAERPKGSFSTLEIQRTEQGDSAMYLCASSLLLQDNEKLFFGSGTQLSVL.

This chain links TRBV13 with TRBJ2-2, with 10 positions matching TRBD2. V lost 5 bases, J lost 4 bases, and 13 bases stayed unmatched. The germline V gene encodes CDR1 PRHDT and CDR2 FYEKMQ (reference sequence). The CDR3 is made up of 18 amino acids. The CDR3 DNA follows: TGTGCCAGCAGCCCCTCCTGGAGCGGGGGGGCAGGCACCGGGGAGCTGTTTTTT. It encodes CASSPSWSGGAGTGELFF.

This chain uses TRBV19 with TRBJ1-5; D remains ambiguous. The germline V gene has CDR1 LNHDA and CDR2 SQIVND (reference sequence). The CDR3 runs 13 residues. Trimming pared 5 bases from V and 4 bases from J, leaving 9 bases between. The CDR3 DNA sequence: TGTGCCAGTAGTGGGCCTTGGAATCAGCCCCAGCATTTT. This encodes CASSGPWNQPQHF.

The V and J genes are TRBV7-9 and TRBJ2-7; D possibly corresponds to TRBD1 (6 bases). The CDR3 has 15 residues. The V gene lost 4 bases and the J gene lost 3 bases, with 16 bases spanning the gap. Germline assignment: CDR1 SEHNR and CDR2 FQNEAQ (reference sequence). DNA of the CDR3: TGTGCCAGCAGCTCGCTTATGGGGGCCCTCTACGAGCAGTACTTC. Amino acids: CASSSLMGALYEQYF.

The chain couples TRBV28 to TRBJ1-1; possible D gene TRBD1, 5 bases. The CDR3 length is 13 residues. Germline V gene data show CDR1 as MDHEN and CDR2 as SYDVKM. Deletions cut 7 bases from V and 4 bases from J, with 13 bases between. The CDR3, as DNA: TGTGCCAGCAAGGACACGGAACCCACTGAAGCTTTCTTT. Translated: CASKDTEPTEAFF.